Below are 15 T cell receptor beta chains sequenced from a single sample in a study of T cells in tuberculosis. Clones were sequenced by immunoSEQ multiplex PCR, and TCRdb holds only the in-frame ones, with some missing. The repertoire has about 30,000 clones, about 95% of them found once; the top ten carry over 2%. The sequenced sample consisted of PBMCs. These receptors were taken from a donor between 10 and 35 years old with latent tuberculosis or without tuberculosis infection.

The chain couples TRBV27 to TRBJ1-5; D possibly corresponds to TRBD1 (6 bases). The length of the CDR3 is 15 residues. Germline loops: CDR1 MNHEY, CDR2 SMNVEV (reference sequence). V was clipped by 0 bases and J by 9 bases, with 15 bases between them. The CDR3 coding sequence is TGTGCCAGCAGTTTATCCACAGGGTCCTTGGGGCCCCAGCATTTT. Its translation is CASSLSTGSLGPQHF.

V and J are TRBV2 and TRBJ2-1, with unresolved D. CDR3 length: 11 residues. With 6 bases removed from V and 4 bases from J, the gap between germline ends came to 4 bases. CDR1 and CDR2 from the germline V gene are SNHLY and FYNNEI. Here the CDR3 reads CASSYYNEQFF. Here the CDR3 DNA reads TGTGCCAGCAGCTATTACAATGAGCAGTTCTTC.

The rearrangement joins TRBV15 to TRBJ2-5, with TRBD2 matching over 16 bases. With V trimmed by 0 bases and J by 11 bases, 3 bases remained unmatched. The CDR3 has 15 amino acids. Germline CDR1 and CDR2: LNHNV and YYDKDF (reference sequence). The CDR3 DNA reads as TGTGCCACCAGCAGAGATAGGGGACTAGCGGGAGGGCAGTACTTC. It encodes CATSRDRGLAGGQYF.

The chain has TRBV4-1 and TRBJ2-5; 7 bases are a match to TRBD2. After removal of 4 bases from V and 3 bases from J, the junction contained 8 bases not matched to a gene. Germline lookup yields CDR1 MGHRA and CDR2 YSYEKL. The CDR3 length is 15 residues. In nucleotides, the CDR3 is TGCGCCAGCAGCCGCTCCCTAGCGGAGAAAGAGACCCAGTACTTC. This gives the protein CASSRSLAEKETQYF.

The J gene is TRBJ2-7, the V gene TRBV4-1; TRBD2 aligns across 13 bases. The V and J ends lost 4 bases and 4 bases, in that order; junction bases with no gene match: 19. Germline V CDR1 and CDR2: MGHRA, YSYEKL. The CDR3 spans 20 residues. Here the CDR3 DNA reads TGCGCCAGCAGCCCTTCCGGACCCTACACTAGCGGGAGGGCCCGGTACGAGCAGTACTTC. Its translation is CASSPSGPYTSGRARYEQYF.

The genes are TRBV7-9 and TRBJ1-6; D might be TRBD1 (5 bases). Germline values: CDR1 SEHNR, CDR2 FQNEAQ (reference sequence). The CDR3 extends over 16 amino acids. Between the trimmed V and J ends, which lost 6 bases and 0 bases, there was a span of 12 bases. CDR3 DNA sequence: TGTGCCAGCAGTACAGGACCAAGCTCCTATAATTCACCCCTCCACTTT. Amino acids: CASSTGPSSYNSPLHF.

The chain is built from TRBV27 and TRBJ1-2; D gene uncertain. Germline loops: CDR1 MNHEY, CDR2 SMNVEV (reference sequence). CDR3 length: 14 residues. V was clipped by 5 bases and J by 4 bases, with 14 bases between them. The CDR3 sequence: CASSPWAEFYGYTF. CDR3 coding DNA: TGTGCCAGCAGTCCCTGGGCCGAGTTCTATGGCTACACCTTC.

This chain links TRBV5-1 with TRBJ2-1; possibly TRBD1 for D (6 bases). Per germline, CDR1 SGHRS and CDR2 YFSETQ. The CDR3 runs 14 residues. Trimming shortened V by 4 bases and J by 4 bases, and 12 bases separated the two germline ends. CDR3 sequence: CASSQTTGYNEQFF. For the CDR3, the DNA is TGCGCCAGCAGCCAGACTACAGGGTACAATGAGCAGTTCTTC.

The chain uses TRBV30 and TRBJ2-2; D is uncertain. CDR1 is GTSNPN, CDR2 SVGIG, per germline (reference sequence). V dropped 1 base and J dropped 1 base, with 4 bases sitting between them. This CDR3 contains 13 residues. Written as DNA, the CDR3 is TGTGCCTGGAGTGGGCAGAACACCGGGGAGCTGTTTTTT. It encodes CAWSGQNTGELFF.

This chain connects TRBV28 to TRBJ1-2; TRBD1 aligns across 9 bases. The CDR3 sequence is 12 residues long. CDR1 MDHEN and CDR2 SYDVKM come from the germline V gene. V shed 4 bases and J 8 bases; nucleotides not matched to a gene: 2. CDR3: CASSWGTGGYTF. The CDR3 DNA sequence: TGTGCCAGCAGTTGGGGGACAGGGGGCTACACCTTC.

As DNA, the CDR3 is TGTGCCAGCAGTTTTCGTCATGGACAGGGGGCCCCCTACGAGCAGTACTTC. Its protein product is CASSFRHGQGAPYEQYF. The rearrangement joins TRBV27 to TRBJ2-7; 11 bases map to TRBD1. CDR1 and CDR2 (germline): MNHEY, SMNVEV (reference sequence). Germline trimming cut 3 bases from V and 2 bases from J; bases unmatched to any gene: 9. The CDR3 is 17 amino acids.

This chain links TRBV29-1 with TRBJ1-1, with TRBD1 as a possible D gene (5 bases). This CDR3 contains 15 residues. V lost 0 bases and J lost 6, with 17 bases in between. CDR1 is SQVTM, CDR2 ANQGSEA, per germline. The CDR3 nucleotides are TGCAGCGTTGAAGATAATGGGCAGGGTGGATCTGAAGCTTTCTTT. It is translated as CSVEDNGQGGSEAFF.

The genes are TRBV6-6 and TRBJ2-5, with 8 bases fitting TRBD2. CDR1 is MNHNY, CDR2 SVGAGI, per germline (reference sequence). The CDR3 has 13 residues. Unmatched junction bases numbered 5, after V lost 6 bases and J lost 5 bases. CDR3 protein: CASSSGSGETQYF. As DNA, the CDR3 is TGTGCCAGCAGCAGCGGGAGCGGGGAGACCCAGTACTTC.

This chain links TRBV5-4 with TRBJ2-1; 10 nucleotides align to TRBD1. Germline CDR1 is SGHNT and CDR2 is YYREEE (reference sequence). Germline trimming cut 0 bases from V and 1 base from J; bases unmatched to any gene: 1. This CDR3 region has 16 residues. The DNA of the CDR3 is TGTGCCAGCAGCTTGGGGGGACAGGGGTCCTACAATGAGCAGTTCTTC. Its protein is CASSLGGQGSYNEQFF. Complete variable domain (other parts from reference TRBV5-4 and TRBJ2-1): ETGVTQSPTHLIKTRGQQVTLRCSSQSGHNTVSWYQQALGQGPQFIFQYYREEENGRGNFPPRFSGLQFPNYSSELNVNALELDDSALYLCASSLGGQGSYNEQFFGPGTRLTVL.

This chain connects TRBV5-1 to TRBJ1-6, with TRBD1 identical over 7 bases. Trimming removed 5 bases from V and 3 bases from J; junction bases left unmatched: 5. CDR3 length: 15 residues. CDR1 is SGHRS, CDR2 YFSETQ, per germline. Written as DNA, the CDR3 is TGCGCCAGCAGGGGCGGGACAGACTATAATTCACCCCTCCACTTT. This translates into CASRGGTDYNSPLHF.